Each of the 13 T cell receptor beta chains below was sequenced from the same sample in a study of blood T cell repertoires in COVID-19 (dated by TCRdb to between 2020 and 2021). Library preparation was by the immunoSEQ multiplex PCR assay. TCRdb limited this immuneACCESS table to in-frame rearrangements with V and J called. A share of clones is missing; checked studies link under half to unresolved V genes, and the rest is unexplained. The sample table holds 70,000 to 95,000 clones, of which more than 70% were seen once. In total, the top ten clones hold about 25% of the sample. Specimen: peripheral blood. The receptors here all came from a human donor in a cohort sampled during active COVID-19.

This clone was counted once. The chain recombines TRBV6-5 with TRBJ2-7; tentative D call: TRBD1 (5 bases). From germline, CDR1 is MNHEY and CDR2 SVGAGI. Trimming left V 5 bases short and J 2 bases short, with 10 bases between. The CDR3 is 13 residues long. The CDR3 loop is CASSPRGAYEQYF. CDR3 coding DNA: TGTGCCAGCAGTCCAAGGGGTGCCTACGAGCAGTACTTC.

The chain couples TRBV7-3 to TRBJ2-5; 8 nucleotides align to TRBD2. Germline values: CDR1 SGHTA, CDR2 FQGTGA. V lost 1 base and J lost 5; bases outside the gene matches: 6. The CDR3 is made up of 15 amino acids. DNA of the CDR3: TGTGCCAGCAGCTTAAGCGGGGGGCGTGAGGAGACCCAGTACTTC. Translation: CASSLSGGREETQYF.

The chain has TRBV28 and TRBJ2-5; 10 positions agree with TRBD2. Germline CDR1 is MDHEN and CDR2 is SYDVKM. This CDR3 region has 19 residues. The J segment lost 4 bases and the V segment lost 4 bases, leaving 18 bases of the junction unmatched. This chain's CDR3 is CASSSPLAGVPWEVETQYF. The CDR3 region has the DNA TGTGCCAGCAGTTCCCCTCTAGCGGGAGTTCCGTGGGAGGTAGAGACCCAGTACTTC.

This chain links TRBV7-9 with TRBJ2-5, with D possibly being TRBD1 (7 bases). CDR3 length: 16 amino acids. Germline CDR1 is SEHNR and CDR2 is FQNEAQ (reference sequence). Trimming left V 1 base short and J 2 bases short, with 14 bases between. CDR3 DNA sequence: TGTGCCAGCAGCTTAGTGGAGGGGGCGCGACAAGAGACCCAGTACTTC. Protein: CASSLVEGARQETQYF.

V is TRBV2 and J is TRBJ2-7; the D is unclear. Germline values: CDR1 SNHLY, CDR2 FYNNEI. Trimming removed 7 bases at V and 1 base at J, with 5 bases between. This CDR3 is 11 amino acids long. The CDR3 sequence is CASTRSYEQYF. Written as DNA, the CDR3 is TGTGCCAGCACGCGGTCCTACGAGCAGTACTTC.

The chain carries TRBV7-8 and TRBJ2-7; no firm D call. In germline, CDR1 is SGHVS, CDR2 FQNEAQ. CDR3 length equals 14 residues. V was pared by 0 bases and J by 6 bases, with 12 bases between. The DNA of the CDR3 is TGTGCCAGCAGCTTAGCATTCACGTCGAGCGAGCAGTACTTC. This encodes CASSLAFTSSEQYF.

This clone was seen just once. The chain employs TRBV11-2 and TRBJ2-7; D is possibly TRBD1 (6 bases). Germline V CDR1 and CDR2: SGHAT, FQNNGV. The CDR3 length is 13 residues. V was cut by 4 bases and J by 6 bases, with 13 bases left in between. The DNA of the CDR3 is TGTGCCAGCAGCTCCAACAGGGTTGTCGAGCAGTACTTC. Its translation is CASSSNRVVEQYF.

The gene calls are TRBV7-2 and TRBJ2-6, with D possibly matching TRBD1 (5 bases). In germline, CDR1 is SGHTA, CDR2 FQGNSA. The CDR3 has 14 amino acids. The V gene lost 6 bases and the J gene lost 4 bases, with 10 bases spanning the gap. The CDR3 sequence is CASRRQTGANVLTF. CDR3 nucleotide sequence: TGTGCCAGCAGAAGACAGACCGGGGCCAACGTCCTGACTTTC.

J is TRBJ2-1 and V is TRBV24-1; 13 nucleotides agree with TRBD2. Germline assignment: CDR1 KGHDR and CDR2 SFDVKD. This CDR3 spans 16 amino acids. V lost 4 bases to trimming and J lost 4 bases; unmatched junction nucleotides: 3. The CDR3: CATSDKLAGGYNEQFF. In nucleotides, the CDR3 is TGTGCCACCAGTGACAAACTAGCGGGAGGGTACAATGAGCAGTTCTTC.

CDR3 sequence reads: CASSQDGGTSGGLRTDTQYF. The CDR3 DNA reads as TGCGCCAGCAGCCAAGATGGAGGCACTAGCGGGGGTTTACGCACAGATACGCAGTATTTT. The chain is built from TRBV4-1 and TRBJ2-3; 11 positions agree with TRBD2. Germline V gene data show CDR1 as MGHRA and CDR2 as YSYEKL. V lost 0 bases and J lost 1; bases outside the gene matches: 12. The CDR3 has 20 residues.

This clone was counted a single time. This chain uses TRBV18 with TRBJ2-2; 8 nucleotides line up with TRBD1. Germline V gene data show CDR1 as KGHSH and CDR2 as LQKENI. With V trimmed by 5 bases and J by 5 bases, 4 bases remained unmatched. The CDR3 consists of 14 residues. The CDR3 reads CASSSRQGTGELFF. CDR3 DNA sequence: TGTGCCAGCTCATCCCGACAGGGGACCGGGGAGCTGTTTTTT.

The V and J genes are TRBV10-3 and TRBJ1-2; 11 bases align to TRBD1. The CDR3 consists of 14 residues. Per germline, CDR1 ENHRY and CDR2 SYGVKD. The ends lost 5 bases at V and 4 bases at J; junction bases unmatched: 3. CDR3 nucleotides: TGTGCCATCAGTTCCGGGACAGGGGGCTATGGCTACACCTTC. The encoded protein is CAISSGTGGYGYTF.

The genes are TRBV19 and TRBJ1-5; D not resolved. The V gene lost 7 bases and the J gene lost 6 bases, with 10 bases spanning the gap. Germline lookup yields CDR1 LNHDA and CDR2 SQIVND (reference sequence). This CDR3 is 12 amino acids long. CDR3 loop: CASTGGSQPQHF. Written as DNA, the CDR3 is TGTGCCAGTACCGGAGGCTCTCAGCCCCAGCATTTT.